The source of this TCR beta chain is a study of T cell repertoires in cytomegalovirus infection. Study background: TCR beta signatures that were public indicated CMV infection and matching HLA type.

MiXCR, run by TCRdb on the reads, gives a single entry per CDR3 protein. The sample carries about 310,000 distinct CDR3 sequences, about 9.2% recorded once. Notes on the study in general: The ex vivo response was dominated by HLA-C-restricted CMV-specific TCR beta clonotypes. Identification of carriers of CMV plus the relevant HLA was achieved through cumulative public TCR beta family frequency.

The table lists this clonotype with many counts. As yet, its antigen is unknown. Trimming stripped 0 bases from V and 7 bases from J, with 9 bases between. Germline loops: CDR1 MNHEY, CDR2 SVGEGT. The CDR3 extends over 13 amino acids. V and J are TRBV6-2 or TRBV6-3 and TRBJ1-2; D might be TRBD1 (5 bases). Sequencing was done on a sample of PBMCs. The receptor was isolated from a human donor in good health (CMV status not recorded). Some clones in this sample may be carry-over from other donors' samples. The CDR3 loop reads CASSYSRGGGYTF. The CDR3 coding sequence is TGTGCCAGCAGTTACTCGAGGGGTGGTGGCTACACCTTC.